A selection of T cell receptor beta chains follows, all from one sample in a study of blood T cell repertoires in COVID-19. Data came from immunoSEQ multiplex PCR; TCRdb stores just in-frame clones and leaves some out. In the table there are under 45,000 clones, roughly 73% of which are singletons. The sequenced sample consisted of peripheral blood. These receptors originate from a woman between 70 and 85 years old with acute or convalescent COVID-19. CDR3s include the opening cysteine and the closing phenylalanine or tryptophan. D genes are given only for firm matches. Some rows mark clone size as missing; the rest say once, few, many or name a class of expanded clone.

TRBV2	TRBJ1-4	-	-	CASSENSGKLFF	TGTGCCAGCAGTGAAAATTCAGGGAAACTGTTTTTT
TRBV4-1	TRBJ2-5	-	few	CASSRLPGLLDETQYF	TGCGCCAGCAGCCGCCTTCCGGGACTTCTCGACGAGACCCAGTACTTC
TRBV7-6	TRBJ2-2	TRBD2	-	CASSLTSGNTGELFF	TGTGCCAGCAGCTTAACTAGCGGTAACACCGGGGAGCTGTTTTTT
TRBV3-1/TRBV3-2	TRBJ2-7	-	-	CASSQYHSSYEQYF	TGTGCCAGCAGCCAGTATCATAGCTCCTACGAGCAGTACTTC
TRBV27	TRBJ2-2	TRBD1	-	CASTDRGGQRWSGELFF	TGTGCCAGCACCGATAGAGGGGGCCAACGGTGGTCCGGGGAGCTGTTTTTT
TRBV12-3/TRBV12-4	TRBJ2-7	-	-	CASSFFSPVEQYF	TGTGCCAGCAGTTTCTTCTCCCCAGTCGAGCAGTACTTC
TRBV29-1	TRBJ2-5	-	-	CSVARGLGIQETQYF	TGCAGCGTCGCGCGGGGATTGGGCATTCAAGAGACCCAGTACTTC
TRBV3-1/TRBV3-2	TRBJ1-2	-	-	CASSQDGRRAQGYTF	TGTGCCAGCAGCCAAGACGGCCGGAGGGCGCAGGGCTACACCTTC
TRBV11-2	TRBJ1-1	-	-	CASSLSGSNTEAFF	TGTGCCAGCAGCTTAAGCGGCAGTAACACTGAAGCTTTCTTT
TRBV6-6	TRBJ2-2	TRBD1	-	CASSLSYRGEANTGELFF	TGTGCCAGCAGTCTATCCTACAGGGGCGAAGCGAACACCGGGGAGCTGTTTTTT
TRBV14	TRBJ2-7	TRBD1	-	CASSLMTGSYEQYF	TGTGCCAGCAGCTTGATGACAGGGAGCTACGAGCAGTACTTC
TRBV5-1	TRBJ1-2	TRBD1	-	CASSLGGGNGYTF	TGCGCCAGCAGCTTGGGAGGGGGCAATGGCTACACCTTC
TRBV10-2	TRBJ2-1	TRBD2	-	CASNLAGVYNEQFF	TGCGCCAGCAATCTAGCGGGGGTCTACAATGAGCAGTTCTTC
TRBV6-4	TRBJ2-1	-	-	CASSDFLGTEQFF	TGTGCCAGCAGTGACTTTCTCGGGACAGAGCAGTTCTTC
TRBV5-4	TRBJ2-7	TRBD1	once	CAIRRTGDYEQYF	TGTGCCATACGTCGAACAGGGGACTACGAGCAGTACTTC
TRBV28	TRBJ1-1	TRBD1	-	CASRQTGGPSVAFF	TGTGCCAGCAGACAGACAGGGGGCCCAAGCGTAGCTTTCTTT
TRBV28	TRBJ1-2	-	once	CASRDTPNYGYTF	TGTGCCAGCCGGGACACCCCAAACTATGGCTACACCTTC
TRBV7-3	TRBJ2-2	-	-	CASSFTRAGELFF	TGTGCCAGCAGCTTTACCAGGGCCGGGGAGCTGTTTTTT
TRBV11-2	TRBJ1-2	-	-	CASSLDSGGNYGYTF	TGTGCCAGCAGCTTAGATTCGGGGGGTAACTATGGCTACACCTTC
TRBV12-3/TRBV12-4	TRBJ1-5	-	-	CASSLGDQPQHF	TGTGCCAGCAGTTTGGGAGATCAGCCCCAGCATTTT
TRBV6-2/TRBV6-3	TRBJ2-1	-	-	CASSPPSAYNEQFF	TGTGCCAGCAGTCCCCCTAGCGCCTACAATGAGCAGTTCTTC
TRBV25-1	TRBJ1-6	TRBD1	few	CASSVPGQANSPLHF	TGTGCCAGCAGTGTGCCGGGACAGGCAAATTCACCCCTCCACTTT
TRBV19	TRBJ1-4	-	-	CASSIGQTNEKLFF	TGTGCCAGTAGTATTGGGCAAACTAATGAAAAACTGTTTTTT
TRBV15	TRBJ2-5	-	-	CATSRDLLAQTTQYF	TGTGCCACCAGCAGAGATCTTCTAGCCCAGACGACCCAGTACTTC
TRBV5-1	TRBJ1-1	TRBD1	-	CASSLGTGKVDTEAFF	TGCGCCAGCAGCTTGGGGACAGGGAAAGTGGACACTGAAGCTTTCTTT
TRBV28	TRBJ1-3	-	-	CASSPPSPLGSSGNTIYF	TGTGCCAGCAGCCCGCCTAGCCCTCTGGGGAGCTCTGGAAACACCATATATTTT
TRBV25-1	TRBJ2-1	TRBD1	once	CASSAGQGAGYNEQFF	TGTGCCAGCAGTGCTGGGCAGGGGGCGGGATACAATGAGCAGTTCTTC
TRBV5-1	TRBJ2-3	TRBD2	-	CASSLELAGEDTQYF	TGCGCCAGCAGCTTGGAGCTAGCGGGAGAAGATACGCAGTATTTT
TRBV28	TRBJ2-1	TRBD2	-	CASRVTGGMDNEQFF	TGTGCCAGCAGGGTAACGGGAGGTATGGACAATGAGCAGTTCTTC
TRBV10-1	TRBJ2-1	TRBD2	once	CASSESPGLGYEQFF	TGCGCCAGCAGTGAGTCGCCGGGACTAGGCTATGAGCAGTTCTTC
TRBV7-7	TRBJ2-5	TRBD1	-	CASSLDRGKTQYF	TGTGCTAGCAGCTTAGACAGGGGGAAGACCCAGTACTTC
TRBV2	TRBJ1-1	TRBD1	-	CASSDGGTGKAFF	TGTGCCAGCAGTGACGGGGGGACAGGCAAAGCTTTCTTT
TRBV24-1	TRBJ1-2	-	once	CATSDSRQGYTF	TGTGCCACCAGTGATTCTAGACAGGGCTACACCTTC
TRBV11-2	TRBJ2-1	TRBD2	-	CASSFGLVSYNEQFF	TGTGCCAGCAGCTTCGGACTAGTCTCCTACAATGAGCAGTTCTTC
TRBV2	TRBJ2-7	TRBD2	-	CASSQILLAGGPPRYEQYF	TGTGCCAGCAGCCAAATCCTACTAGCGGGAGGGCCCCCACGCTACGAGCAGTACTTC
TRBV4-2	TRBJ2-3	TRBD2	-	CASSRNVAGADPDTQYF	TGTGCCAGCAGCCGAAACGTAGCGGGAGCAGATCCCGATACGCAGTATTTT
TRBV5-1	TRBJ2-7	-	-	CASSLGPGKSYEQYF	TGCGCCAGCAGCTTAGGACCAGGGAAATCCTACGAGCAGTACTTC
TRBV9	TRBJ1-3	TRBD1	-	CASSGTGSGNTIYF	TGTGCCAGCAGCGGGACAGGGTCTGGAAACACCATATATTTT
TRBV27	TRBJ2-4	TRBD1	once	CASSSLLTGGSKNIQYF	TGTGCCAGCAGTTCCCTCTTGACAGGGGGCTCCAAAAACATTCAGTACTTC